The 23 T cell receptor beta chains below come from one sample, sequenced in a study of blood T cell repertoires in COVID-19. The data were produced by immunoSEQ multiplex PCR, yet TCRdb's version contains in-frame clones alone and is incomplete. The sample includes some 300,000 clones, under 90% seen only once; the top ten take 2.5% to 3.5%. Specimen: PBMCs or T cells enriched from blood (not recorded which). The receptor source for this set is a woman between 50 and 59 years old who had been exposed to COVID-19.

This clone was found once. J is TRBJ2-7 and V is TRBV10-3, with D maybe TRBD2 (8 bases). Trimming cost V 6 bases and J 6 bases, with 24 bases left between them. Germline CDR1 is ENHRY and CDR2 is SYGVKD. This CDR3 region has 16 residues. CDR3 coding DNA: TGTGCCATCAGCGGGGGGGACAGTCGGAGGGACGGCGAGCAGTACTTC. It codes for CAISGGDSRRDGEQYF.

The rearrangement links TRBV6-5 to TRBJ2-7; 9 bases match TRBD2. There are 15 residues in the CDR3. The germline V gene has CDR1 MNHEY and CDR2 SVGAGI. V was clipped by 2 bases and J by 3 bases; unmatched bases: 5. The CDR3 is CASSYLMTSGYEQYF. CDR3 DNA: TGTGCCAGCAGTTACCTCATGACTAGCGGCTACGAGCAGTACTTC.

In this sample, this clone turned up once. The J gene is TRBJ1-4, the V gene TRBV3-1 (or the pseudogene TRBV3-2); 9 nucleotides match TRBD1. Trimming at V came to 4 bases and at J to 10 bases, leaving 10 bases not matched to a gene. The CDR3 covers 15 residues. In germline, CDR1 is LGHDT, CDR2 YNNKEL (reference sequence). The DNA for the CDR3 is TGTGCCAGCAGCCTTTCCGGGACAGGGCAGGTAAAACTGTTTTTT. This encodes CASSLSGTGQVKLFF.

The chain employs TRBV18 and TRBJ2-7; 9 nucleotides line up with TRBD1. The V gene's germline CDR1 is KGHSH and CDR2 LQKENI. The V segment lost 2 bases and the J segment 7 bases; nucleotides outside the gene matches: 9. The CDR3 spans 15 residues. The CDR3 DNA sequence: TGTGCCAGCTCACCATGGGAACAGGGGGCTCGTGAGCAGTACTTC. It specifies CASSPWEQGAREQYF.

The V gene is TRBV12-3 or TRBV12-4, the J gene TRBJ2-5; D gene unclear. This CDR3 region has 12 residues. V was trimmed by 4 bases and J by 4 bases, leaving 7 bases between them. In DNA form, the CDR3 reads TGTGCCAGCAGTTCAGGCAGAGAGACCCAGTACTTC. It yields the protein CASSSGRETQYF.

This clone was observed a single time. This sequence joins TRBV2 and TRBJ2-1; the D gene is possibly TRBD2 (5 bases). CDR3 length equals 15 residues. Germline assignment: CDR1 SNHLY and CDR2 FYNNEI. Trimming stripped 3 bases from V and 6 bases from J, with 15 bases between. The CDR3 DNA sequence: TGTGCCAGCAGTGAGGGGTCTAGCTATTTCAATGAGCAGTTCTTC. Translation gives CASSEGSSYFNEQFF.

This chain uses TRBV5-4 with TRBJ2-2, with D unresolved. V was trimmed by 4 bases and J by 5 bases, leaving 9 bases between them. Per germline, CDR1 SGHNT and CDR2 YYREEE (reference sequence). CDR3 length: 13 amino acids. The CDR3 DNA is TGTGCCAGCAGCCCAACCGCGACCGGGGAGCTGTTTTTT. This translates into CASSPTATGELFF. The full variable domain, its missing parts supplied by reference TRBV5-4 and TRBJ2-2, is ETGVTQSPTHLIKTRGQQVTLRCSSQSGHNTVSWYQQALGQGPQFIFQYYREEENGRGNFPPRFSGLQFPNYSSELNVNALELDDSALYLCASSPTATGELFFGEGSRLTVL.

This clone was detected once. The chain joins TRBV4-1 to TRBJ2-7; D might be TRBD2 (6 bases). The CDR3 is 14 residues long. Germline CDR1 MGHRA, CDR2 YSYEKL. The V end was cut by 1 base, the J end by 6 bases, with 13 bases between. CDR3 loop: CASSQVMGLLEQYF. For the CDR3, the DNA is TGCGCCAGCAGCCAAGTAATGGGACTCCTCGAGCAGTACTTC.

The chain uses TRBV6-1 and TRBJ1-4; the D is unclear. V lost 0 bases to trimming and J lost 7 bases, with 21 bases between them. The CDR3 contains 18 residues. From germline, CDR1 is MNHNS and CDR2 SASEGT. The CDR3 protein is CASSEAARRRWATEKLFF. CDR3 DNA sequence: TGTGCCAGCAGTGAAGCCGCCAGGAGGAGGTGGGCAACTGAAAAACTGTTTTTT.

The chain employs TRBV21-1 and TRBJ1-6; the table's TRBD1 call for D was not verified on the DNA. TRBV21-1 is deemed a pseudogene. This CDR3 comprises 17 residues. DNA of the CDR3: TGTGCCAGCAGCACAACCGGGACAGGGCCCCTCCATTGTCCCCTCCACTTT. Amino acids: CASSTTGTGPLHCPLHF.

The chain couples TRBV6-4 to TRBJ2-5, with TRBD1 matching over 7 bases. The CDR3 length is 15 residues. The germline gives CDR1 MRHNA, CDR2 SNTAGT. Trimming took 10 bases from V and 3 from J; bases not matched to a gene: 14. In DNA form, the CDR3 reads TGTGCCAACAGGACAGGTCCTAGTTCGAAAGAGACCCAGTACTTC. Translated, it gives CANRTGPSSKETQYF.

This clone was seen just once. The genes are TRBV5-1 and TRBJ2-1; 14 nucleotides match TRBD2. Germline assignment: CDR1 SGHRS and CDR2 YFSETQ. With 4 bases clipped from V and 0 bases from J, the junction kept 6 bases outside the gene matches. This CDR3 spans 18 amino acids. CDR3 region: CASSPGLAGVSSYNEQFF. In DNA form, the CDR3 reads TGCGCCAGCAGCCCGGGACTAGCGGGGGTAAGCTCCTACAATGAGCAGTTCTTC.

The chain carries TRBV4-1 and TRBJ2-7; 8 positions agree with TRBD2. V shed 0 bases and J 3 bases; nucleotides not matched to a gene: 7. CDR3 length: 16 amino acids. Germline V gene data show CDR1 as MGHRA and CDR2 as YSYEKL. The CDR3 spells CASSQDRTSRFYEQYF. In nucleotides, the CDR3 is TGCGCCAGCAGCCAAGATAGGACTAGCAGATTCTACGAGCAGTACTTC.

This clone was found once. The chain combines TRBV27 with TRBJ2-1; 12 bases map to TRBD2. V was clipped by 5 bases and J by 9 bases; unmatched bases: 20. The CDR3 spans 19 residues. The germline V gene encodes CDR1 MNHEY and CDR2 SMNVEV (reference sequence). CDR3 amino acids: CASSILIRTSGEWGGEQFF. For the CDR3, the DNA is TGTGCCAGCAGTATCCTAATAAGGACTAGCGGGGAGTGGGGTGGTGAGCAGTTCTTC.

The chain joins TRBV3-1 (or the pseudogene TRBV3-2) to TRBJ1-2; 7 bases map to TRBD1. The CDR3 loop spans 15 amino acids. Per germline, CDR1 LGHDT and CDR2 YNNKEL (reference sequence). After removal of 5 bases from V and 4 bases from J, the junction contained 10 bases not matched to a gene. This chain's CDR3 is CASSYTDRVGYGYTF. CDR3 in DNA: TGTGCCAGCAGCTATACCGACAGGGTTGGCTATGGCTACACCTTC.

This clone was seen only once. The chain is built from TRBV9 and TRBJ1-6, with D unresolved. Germline V gene sequence: CDR1 SGDLS, CDR2 YYNGEE. This CDR3 contains 17 residues. V was shortened by 5 bases and J by 0 bases, with 15 bases between the two germline ends. The CDR3 DNA reads TGTGCCAGCAGTTTAGCTTCGGGAGCCTCCTATAATTCACCCCTCCACTTT. Translation gives CASSLASGASYNSPLHF.

This clone showed up just once. The chain uses TRBV19 and TRBJ2-5, with 12 bases that match TRBD2. The CDR3 sequence is 13 residues long. The V segment lost 7 bases and the J segment 5 bases; nucleotides outside the gene matches: 2. From germline, CDR1 is LNHDA and CDR2 SQIVND (reference sequence). The CDR3 bases are TGTGCCAGTATTGGGACTAGCGGGGAGACCCAGTACTTC. Amino acid sequence: CASIGTSGETQYF.

This clone is medium-sized within its sample. The genes are TRBV28 and TRBJ2-7, with D possibly being TRBD1 (5 bases). This CDR3 comprises 12 residues. Trimming stripped 5 bases from V and 3 bases from J, with 8 bases between. Germline V lookup: CDR1 MDHEN, CDR2 SYDVKM. The CDR3 coding sequence is TGTGCCAGCAGTGACCAGGGCTACGAGCAGTACTTC. It yields the protein CASSDQGYEQYF.

This clone appeared a few times. The chain couples TRBV4-2 to TRBJ1-6; D gene uncertain. Per germline, CDR1 LGHNA and CDR2 YNFKEQ. Trimming pared 1 base from V and 5 bases from J, leaving 9 bases between. CDR3 length equals 15 residues. In DNA, the CDR3 is TGTGCCAGCAGCCAAGGTTATAGAGATAATTCACCCCTCCACTTT. Translating it yields CASSQGYRDNSPLHF.

This clone was observed a single time. The rearrangement links TRBV11-2 to TRBJ2-5, with 9 bases that match TRBD1. Per germline, CDR1 SGHAT and CDR2 FQNNGV. With 1 base clipped from V and 3 bases from J, the junction kept 15 bases outside the gene matches. The CDR3 is 19 residues long. DNA for the CDR3: TGTGCCAGCAGCTTAGGGGCCTTTACAGGGGGCTCGGTGAAAGAGACCCAGTACTTC. Protein: CASSLGAFTGGSVKETQYF.

The rearrangement links TRBV5-1 to TRBJ2-7; 15 bases match TRBD2. The junction had 15 bases not matched to a gene; V was cut back by 4 bases and J by 4 bases. Germline V gives CDR1 SGHRS, CDR2 YFSETQ. CDR3 length: 19 amino acids. Written as DNA, the CDR3 is TGCGCCAGCAGCCCCGCTCCCGGGACTAGCGGGGGGCCCAATTACGAGCAGTACTTC. The encoded protein is CASSPAPGTSGGPNYEQYF.

The V gene is TRBV3-1 (or the pseudogene TRBV3-2), the J gene TRBJ1-2; TRBD1 agrees at 7 bases. With 2 bases clipped from V and 4 bases from J, the junction kept 13 bases outside the gene matches. Germline V gene sequence: CDR1 LGHDT, CDR2 YNNKEL (reference sequence). The CDR3 has 17 residues. The DNA for the CDR3 is TGTGCCAGCAGCCAATCTTACGGAGCAGGGGGTAGCTATGGCTACACCTTC. Translated, it gives CASSQSYGAGGSYGYTF.

The chain carries TRBV28 and TRBJ2-1; maybe TRBD1 (5 bases). CDR3 size: 17 residues. CDR1 and CDR2 (germline): MDHEN, SYDVKM. V was cut by 3 bases and J by 3 bases, with 18 bases left in between. The CDR3 is CASSFVDGANIYNEQFF. The CDR3 DNA reads TGTGCCAGCAGTTTCGTAGATGGGGCTAATATCTACAATGAGCAGTTCTTC.